The T cell receptor (beta chain) described here comes from a study of shared clonotypes between healthy human individuals. About the study: Aged 18 to 49, the donors were a couple of women and three men.

V lost 3 bases and J 6 bases, leaving 6 bases between the germline ends. This CDR3 is built from 11 residues. CDR1 and CDR2 (germline): DFQATT, SNEGSKA (reference sequence). Assay execution proceeded at the deep level. Using immunoSEQ multiplex PCR, the repertoire was profiled, and TCRdb retains in-frame clones only, with some absent. Of about 2,100,000 clones in the sample, 93% were seen once. Broader study findings: What naive subsets generally showed was a larger estimated richness than memory subsets showed. Non-shared clonotypes had lower generation probabilities than clonotypes shared by all four sorted-subset donors.

It was CD45RO-negative cells, positively selected for CCR7, that made up naive CD8 cells, with terminally differentiated effector memory CD45RA+ cells excluded. This clone was found once. Its specificity is unknown. The sequenced sample was naive CD8+ T cells from PBMCs. This receptor was obtained from a man in his late teens or twenties in good health. Some clones in this sample may be carry-over from other donors' samples. The chain recombines TRBV20-1 with TRBJ2-1; D remains ambiguous. The CDR3 region has the DNA TGCAGTGCTAGTTTCAGCAATGAGCAGTTCTTC. Translation: CSASFSNEQFF.